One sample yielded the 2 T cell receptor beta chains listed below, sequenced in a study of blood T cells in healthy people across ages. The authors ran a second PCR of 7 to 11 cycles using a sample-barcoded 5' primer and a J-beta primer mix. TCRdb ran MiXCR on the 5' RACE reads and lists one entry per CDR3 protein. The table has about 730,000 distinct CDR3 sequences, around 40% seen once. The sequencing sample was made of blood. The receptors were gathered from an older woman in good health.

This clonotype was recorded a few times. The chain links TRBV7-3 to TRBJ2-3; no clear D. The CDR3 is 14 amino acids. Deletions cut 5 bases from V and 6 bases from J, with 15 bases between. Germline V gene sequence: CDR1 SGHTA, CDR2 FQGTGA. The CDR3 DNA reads TGTGCCAGCAGCCCTGATCGGCTGGGGGATACGCAGTATTTT. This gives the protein CASSPDRLGDTQYF.

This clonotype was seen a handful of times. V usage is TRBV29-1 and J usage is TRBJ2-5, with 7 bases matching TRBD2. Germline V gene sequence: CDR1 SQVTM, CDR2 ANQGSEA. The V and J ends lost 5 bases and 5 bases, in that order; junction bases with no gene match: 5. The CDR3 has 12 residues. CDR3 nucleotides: TGCAGCGTTCTAGGGGAGGGGGAGACCCAGTACTTC. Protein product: CSVLGEGETQYF.